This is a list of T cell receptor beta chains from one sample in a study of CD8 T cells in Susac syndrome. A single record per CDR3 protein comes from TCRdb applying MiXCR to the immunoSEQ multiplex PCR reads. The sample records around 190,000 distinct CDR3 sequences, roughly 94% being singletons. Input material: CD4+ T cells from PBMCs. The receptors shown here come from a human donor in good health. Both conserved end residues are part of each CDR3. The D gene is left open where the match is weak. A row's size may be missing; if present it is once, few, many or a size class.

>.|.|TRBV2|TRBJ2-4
CASSGRVGVGIAKNIQYF
TGTGCCAGCAGTGGCAGGGTCGGCGTAGGGATAGCCAAAAACATTCAGTACTTC
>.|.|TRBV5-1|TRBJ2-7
CASSPGQQGGYEQYF
TGCGCCAGCAGCCCTGGGCAGCAGGGAGGCTACGAGCAGTACTTC
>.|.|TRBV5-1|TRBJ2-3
CASSLDSGATTDTQYF
TGCGCCAGCAGCCTGGATAGTGGGGCTACCACAGATACGCAGTATTTT
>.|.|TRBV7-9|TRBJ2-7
CASSLRDPPSLEQYF
TGTGCCAGCAGCTTAAGGGACCCCCCTTCGCTCGAGCAGTACTTC
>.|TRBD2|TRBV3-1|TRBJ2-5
CASSLRTSGSAEYF
TGTGCCAGCAGCCTTCGGACTAGCGGGAGCGCGGAGTACTTC
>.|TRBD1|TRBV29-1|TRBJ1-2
CSVEPNMDGTVYGYTF
TGCAGCGTTGAGCCTAATATGGACGGGACAGTTTATGGCTACACCTTC
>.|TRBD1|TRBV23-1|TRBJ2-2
CASSHPGQDTGELFF
TGCGCCAGCAGTCATCCCGGACAGGACACCGGGGAGCTGTTTTTT
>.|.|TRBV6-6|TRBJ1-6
CASSTGKGSAGSPLHF
TGTGCCAGCAGTACAGGGAAAGGCTCAGCGGGGTCACCCCTCCACTTT
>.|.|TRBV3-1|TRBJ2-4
CASSALRDHKNIQYF
TGTGCCAGCAGCGCTCTCCGGGACCACAAAAACATTCAGTACTTC
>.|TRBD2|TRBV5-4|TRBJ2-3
CASSRSGRATDTQYF
TGTGCCAGCAGCCGAAGCGGGAGGGCGACAGATACGCAGTATTTT
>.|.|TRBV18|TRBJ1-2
CASSGTSPGAGYTF
TGTGCCAGCTCAGGGACAAGTCCGGGCGCTGGCTACACCTTC
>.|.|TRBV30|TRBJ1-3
CAWSVGGNTIYF
TGTGCCTGGAGTGTTGGGGGAAACACCATATATTTT
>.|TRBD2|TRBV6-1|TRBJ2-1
CASTRLAGGPTGDEQFF
TGTGCCAGCACAAGACTAGCGGGGGGCCCCACGGGTGATGAGCAGTTCTTC
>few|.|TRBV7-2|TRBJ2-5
CASSLVGVGETQYF
TGTGCCAGCAGCCTGGTGGGGGTCGGGGAGACCCAGTACTTC
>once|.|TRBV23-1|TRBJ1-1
CASSLDRLMNTEAFF
TGCGCCAGCAGTCTCGACAGGCTCATGAACACTGAAGCTTTCTTT
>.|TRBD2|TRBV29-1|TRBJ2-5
CSVEEFAGGGETQYF
TGCAGCGTTGAGGAGTTTGCGGGAGGGGGAGAGACCCAGTACTTC
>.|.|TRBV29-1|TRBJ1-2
CSGGGTRMANYGYTF
TGCAGCGGCGGCGGGACACGGATGGCTAACTATGGCTACACCTTC
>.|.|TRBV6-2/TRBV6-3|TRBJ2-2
CASRQGLDTGELFF
TGTGCCAGCAGGCAGGGCCTGGACACCGGGGAGCTGTTTTTT
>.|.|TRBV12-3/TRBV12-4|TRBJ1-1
CASRDLTGNTEAFF
TGTGCCAGCAGGGACCTGACGGGGAACACTGAAGCTTTCTTT